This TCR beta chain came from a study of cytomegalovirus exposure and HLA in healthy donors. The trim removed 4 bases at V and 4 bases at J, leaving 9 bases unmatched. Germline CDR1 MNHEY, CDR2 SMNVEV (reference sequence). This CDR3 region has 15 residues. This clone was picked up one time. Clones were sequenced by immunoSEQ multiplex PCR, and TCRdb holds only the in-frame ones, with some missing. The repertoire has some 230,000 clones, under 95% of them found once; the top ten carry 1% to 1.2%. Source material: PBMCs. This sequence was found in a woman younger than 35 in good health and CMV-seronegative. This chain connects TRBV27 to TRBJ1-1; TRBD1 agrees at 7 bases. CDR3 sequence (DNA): TGTGCCAGCAGTTCATCTTCGACAGGGAGCACTGAAGCTTTCTTT. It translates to CASSSSSTGSTEAFF.